A single sample gave rise to the 6 T cell receptor beta chains below, sequenced in a study of T cell changes during pregnancy in multiple sclerosis. Profiling relied on immunoSEQ multiplex PCR, and the TCRdb table lists in-frame clones only, not all of them. The sample consists of 40,000 to 50,000 clones, 90% of them appearing once. The sample here was CD8+ T cells from peripheral blood mononuclear cells, taken in the first trimester of pregnancy. These receptors originate from a female donor with multiple sclerosis, enrolled in a pregnancy study.

The V call is TRBV5-1, the J call TRBJ2-7, with 7 nucleotides matching TRBD1. Germline lookup yields CDR1 SGHRS and CDR2 YFSETQ. Trimming cost V 2 bases and J 2 bases; bases outside gene matches: 1. This CDR3 is built from 13 residues. This CDR3 is CASSFGQAYEQYF. In DNA, the CDR3 is TGCGCCAGCAGCTTTGGACAGGCCTACGAGCAGTACTTC.

This clone has just a few counts. The rearrangement links TRBV27 to TRBJ1-1; D is perhaps TRBD1 (6 bases). The CDR3 covers 13 residues. Germline V gene sequence: CDR1 MNHEY, CDR2 SMNVEV (reference sequence). The V end was cut by 5 bases, the J end by 6 bases, with 13 bases between. In nucleotides, the CDR3 is TGTGCCAGCAGTCCCGCGGGGGGCCCTGAAGCTTTCTTT. Protein product: CASSPAGGPEAFF.

V and J are TRBV9 and TRBJ2-7, with D maybe TRBD1 (6 bases). Deletions cut 3 bases from V and 4 bases from J, with 17 bases between. The CDR3 length is 15 residues. The germline gives CDR1 SGDLS, CDR2 YYNGEE. CDR3 sequence reads: CASSAGAMGIYEQYF. The CDR3 DNA follows: TGTGCCAGCAGCGCAGGGGCAATGGGGATATACGAGCAGTACTTC.

J is TRBJ2-1 and V is TRBV19; 9 nucleotides line up with TRBD2. This CDR3 contains 15 residues. Trimming cost V 3 bases and J 4 bases; bases outside gene matches: 4. Per the germline V gene, CDR1 is LNHDA and CDR2 is SQIVND (reference sequence). The CDR3 spells CASSISGGAYNEQFF. CDR3 DNA: TGTGCCAGTAGTATTAGCGGGGGAGCTTACAATGAGCAGTTCTTC.

This chain connects TRBV11-2 to TRBJ1-4; TRBD1 agrees at 8 bases. V shed 4 bases and J 3 bases; nucleotides not matched to a gene: 7. CDR3 length: 16 residues. CDR1 SGHAT and CDR2 FQNNGV come from the germline V gene. The CDR3 region has the DNA TGTGCCAGCAGCTGGACCGACAGGGGAGCTAATGAAAAACTGTTTTTT. It yields the protein CASSWTDRGANEKLFF.

The chain joins TRBV27 to TRBJ2-1, with 8 bases identical to TRBD1. Germline V gene sequence: CDR1 MNHEY, CDR2 SMNVEV (reference sequence). V was clipped by 2 bases and J by 9 bases; unmatched bases: 0. The CDR3 extends over 12 amino acids. The CDR3 here is CASSLTGGEQFF. CDR3 DNA: TGTGCCAGCAGTTTAACAGGGGGTGAGCAGTTCTTC.